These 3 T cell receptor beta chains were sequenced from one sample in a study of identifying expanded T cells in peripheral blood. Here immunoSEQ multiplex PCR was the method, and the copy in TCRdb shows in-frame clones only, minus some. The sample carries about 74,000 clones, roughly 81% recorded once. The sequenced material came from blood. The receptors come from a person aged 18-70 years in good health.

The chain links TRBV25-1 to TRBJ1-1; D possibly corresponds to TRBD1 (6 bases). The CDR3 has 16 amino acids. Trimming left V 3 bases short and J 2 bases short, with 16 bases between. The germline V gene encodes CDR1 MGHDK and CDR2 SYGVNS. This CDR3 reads CASSDFLTGLNTEAFF. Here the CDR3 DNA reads TGTGCCAGCAGTGATTTTCTGACAGGTCTAAACACTGAAGCTTTCTTT.

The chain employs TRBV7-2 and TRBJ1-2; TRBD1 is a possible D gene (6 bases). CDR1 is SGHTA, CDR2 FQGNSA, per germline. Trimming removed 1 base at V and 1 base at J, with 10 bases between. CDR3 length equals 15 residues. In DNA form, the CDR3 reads TGTGCCAGCAGCTTAGGGACAGACTATAACTATGGCTACACCTTC. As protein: CASSLGTDYNYGYTF.

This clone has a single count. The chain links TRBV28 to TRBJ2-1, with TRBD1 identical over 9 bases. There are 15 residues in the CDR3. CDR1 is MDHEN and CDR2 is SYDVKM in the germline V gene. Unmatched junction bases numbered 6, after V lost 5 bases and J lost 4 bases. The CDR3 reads CASSPTGGMYNEQFF. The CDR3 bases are TGTGCCAGCAGTCCAACAGGGGGCATGTACAATGAGCAGTTCTTC.